The clone carrying this TCR beta chain was counted a few times. Diagnostic conclusions were grounded in clinical symptoms, serum thyroxine, TRAb, thyroid ultrasound and orbital computed tomography. These data belong to a study of Graves' ophthalmopathy and Graves' hyperthyroidism. V was clipped by 6 bases and J by 6 bases, with 21 bases between them. The CDR3 is 15 amino acids. CDR1 and CDR2 (germline): SGHTA, FQGNSA. The study amplified TCR beta CDR3 regions using RNA transcripts. HTBI primers served in a first-round RT-PCR, which a second-round multiplex PCR followed. TCRdb redid the calling of the multiplex PCR reads with MiXCR, one entry per CDR3 protein. The sample lists hundreds of thousands of distinct CDR3 sequences; about 24% were seen once.

The gene calls are TRBV7-2 and TRBJ2-7, with D maybe TRBD2 (6 bases). The receptor was isolated from a woman younger than 35 with stable Graves' hyperthyroidism. Some clones in this sample may be carry-over from other donors' samples. The sequenced sample consisted of peripheral blood. The DNA for the CDR3 is TGTGCCAGCAGTCCTGCTAGCGCCACTTCGGCCGAGCAGTACTTC. Translating it yields CASSPASATSAEQYF.